One sample yielded the 30 T cell receptor beta chains listed below, sequenced in a study of beta chain features in type 1 diabetes. TCRB transcripts that were expressed got sequenced, as all of the isolated RNA had been reverse transcribed. Using immunoSEQ multiplex PCR, the repertoire was profiled, and TCRdb retains in-frame clones only, with some absent. Among about 140,000 clones listed, 9.7% were seen once. Material for sequencing was central memory CD4+ T cells from blood. These receptor sequences come from a woman aged 40 to 55 in good health.

CDR3 DNA: TGCAGTGCTAGACTAGCAGATACGCAGTATTTT. Protein product: CSARLADTQYF. V gene TRBV20-1 combines with J gene TRBJ2-3; D ambiguous. The V gene's germline CDR1 is DFQATT and CDR2 SNEGSKA (reference sequence). Trimming left V 2 bases short and J 4 bases short, with 4 bases between. The CDR3 extends over 11 amino acids.

This clone occurred a few times. The genes are TRBV5-1 and TRBJ2-3, with D possibly TRBD1 on 8 matching bases. CDR1 and CDR2 from the germline V gene are SGHRS and YFSETQ. The CDR3 sequence is 16 residues long. V was pared by 4 bases and J by 3 bases, with 18 bases between. This CDR3 reads CASSPRGQGGTDTQYF. The CDR3, as DNA: TGCGCCAGCAGCCCCCGAGGACAGGGAGGGACAGATACGCAGTATTTT.

This rearrangement joins TRBV28 to TRBJ1-1, with 9 bases fitting TRBD1. The CDR3 totals 13 residues. Trimming at V came to 3 bases and at J to 8 bases, leaving 4 bases not matched to a gene. Germline CDR1 MDHEN, CDR2 SYDVKM. CDR3 sequence reads: CASSLSGTGEAFF. The CDR3 coding sequence is TGTGCCAGCAGTTTGTCGGGGACAGGGGAAGCTTTCTTT.

The table lists this clone with a few counts. The chain recombines TRBV7-2 with TRBJ2-5, with 10 bases that match TRBD1. V shed 7 bases and J 2 bases; nucleotides not matched to a gene: 7. Germline V lookup: CDR1 SGHTA, CDR2 FQGNSA. The CDR3 is 15 residues long. CDR3 amino acids: CASKRQGARQETQYF. The CDR3 DNA reads TGTGCCAGCAAACGACAGGGGGCGCGGCAAGAGACCCAGTACTTC.

The rearrangement links TRBV7-9 to TRBJ1-5, with TRBD1 matching 11 bases. Trimming took 5 bases from V and 7 from J; bases not matched to a gene: 7. The CDR3 spans 15 residues. Per the germline V gene, CDR1 is SEHNR and CDR2 is FQNEAQ (reference sequence). The CDR3 is CASSPEGQGDQPQHF. As DNA, the CDR3 is TGTGCCAGCAGCCCTGAGGGACAGGGGGACCAGCCCCAGCATTTT.

This sequence joins TRBV11-1 and TRBJ2-7; 16 bases match TRBD2. The end of the DNA fits TRBJ2-1 better, so the J call may be wrong. Looked up from germline, CDR1 is SGHAT and CDR2 is FQDESV (reference sequence). The CDR3 totals 17 residues. In DNA form, the CDR3 reads TGTGCCAGCTCGCGGGGACTAGCGGGGGGGAGCCCTGGGGAGCAGTTCTTC. Its translation is CASSRGLAGGSPGEQFF.

This clone was seen repeatedly, ten times or more. V is TRBV7-9 and J is TRBJ2-6, with 9 bases fitting TRBD1. V lost 2 bases and J lost 2; bases outside the gene matches: 1. Germline assignment: CDR1 SEHNR and CDR2 FQNEAQ (reference sequence). The CDR3 spans 16 residues. The CDR3 DNA is TGTGCCAGCAGCTTAAACAGGGGGCCTGGGGCCAACGTCCTGACTTTC. Its protein is CASSLNRGPGANVLTF.

This chain links TRBV11-2 with TRBJ1-1, with 8 bases aligning to TRBD1. J lost 3 bases, V lost 4 bases, and 4 bases had no gene match. The CDR3 consists of 14 residues. Germline V CDR1 and CDR2: SGHAT, FQNNGV. CDR3 DNA sequence: TGTGCCAGCAGCTGGGGACAGGCTGACACTGAAGCTTTCTTT. Translating gives CASSWGQADTEAFF. The full variable domain, completed using reference TRBV11-2 and TRBJ1-1, is EAGVAQSPRYKIIEKRQSVAFWCNPISGHATLYWYQQILGQGPKLLIQFQNNGVVDDSQLPKDRFSAERLKGVDSTLKIQPAKLEDSAVYLCASSWGQADTEAFFGQGTRLTVV.

In this sample, this clone turned up a few times. The rearrangement joins TRBV5-6 to TRBJ2-2, with D maybe TRBD1 (5 bases). The CDR3 loop spans 14 amino acids. From germline, CDR1 is SGHDT and CDR2 YYEEEE. Trimming removed 2 bases from V and 6 bases from J, with 11 bases in between. CDR3 DNA: TGTGCCAGCAGCTTTGGGGCTGGCGCCGGGGAGCTGTTTTTT. This codes for CASSFGAGAGELFF.

This chain uses TRBV5-4 with TRBJ2-5; D remains unclear. CDR1 is SGHNT, CDR2 YYREEE, per germline (reference sequence). The CDR3 consists of 13 residues. The V and J ends lost 1 base and 3 bases respectively, with 7 bases between them. Here the CDR3 DNA reads TGTGCCAGCAGCTTGACCGGTGAAGAGACCCAGTACTTC. The encoded protein is CASSLTGEETQYF. Together with reference TRBV5-4 and TRBJ2-5, the CDR3 gives the full variable domain: ETGVTQSPTHLIKTRGQQVTLRCSSQSGHNTVSWYQQALGQGPQFIFQYYREEENGRGNFPPRFSGLQFPNYSSELNVNALELDDSALYLCASSLTGEETQYFGPGTRLLVL.

There are many counts of this clone. The DNA is left out, because the CDR3 cannot be placed on it with certainty; the CDR3 is given as TCRdb lists it. The V gene is TRBV19, the J gene TRBJ2-2; the D call in the table, TRBD1, was not verified against the DNA. The CDR3 spans 15 residues, counting both ends. CDR1 is LNHDA and CDR2 is SQIVND in the germline V gene (reference sequence). The CDR3 is CASKTQGRRAGELFF.

The sample holds a few counts of this clone. This chain links TRBV19 with TRBJ1-6; a weak D match, TRBD1 (6 bases). The length of the CDR3 is 15 residues. The V gene lost 1 base and the J gene lost 7 bases, with 11 bases spanning the gap. Germline loops: CDR1 LNHDA, CDR2 SQIVND (reference sequence). The CDR3 sequence: CASSIAGAKNSPLHF. In DNA form, the CDR3 reads TGTGCCAGTAGTATAGCAGGGGCCAAGAATTCACCCCTCCACTTT.

This sequence joins TRBV5-8 and TRBJ2-5; 14 bases are a match to TRBD2. The CDR3 is 16 amino acids. Trimming at V came to 6 bases and at J to 2 bases, leaving 6 bases not matched to a gene. CDR1 is SGHTS and CDR2 is YDEGEE in the germline V gene. The CDR3 loop reads CASIRLAGGIQETQYF. Written as DNA, the CDR3 is TGTGCCAGCATCCGACTAGCGGGGGGGATTCAAGAGACCCAGTACTTC.

CDR3: CASSPPTGPQETQYF. DNA for the CDR3: TGTGCCAGCAGCCCCCCTACGGGTCCTCAAGAGACCCAGTACTTC. The chain has TRBV5-6 and TRBJ2-5, with D unresolved. Trimming took 4 bases from V and 2 from J, leaving 15 bases between them. From germline, CDR1 is SGHDT and CDR2 YYEEEE. The CDR3 extends over 15 amino acids.

The chain links TRBV7-9 to TRBJ2-3; the match to TRBD1 covers 8 bases. Germline CDR1 SEHNR, CDR2 FQNEAQ (reference sequence). This CDR3 is built from 15 residues. The V gene end was trimmed by 0 bases and the J gene end by 3 bases; junction bases not matched to a gene: 2. CDR3 nucleotides: TGTGCCAGCAGCTTAGCCACAGGGGGAACAGATACGCAGTATTTT. This translates into CASSLATGGTDTQYF.

This chain uses TRBV5-5 with TRBJ1-2; D ambiguous. The CDR3 contains 11 residues. V lost 5 bases to trimming and J lost 6 bases, with 8 bases between them. Germline CDR1 and CDR2: SGHKS and YYEKEE (reference sequence). The CDR3 region is CASSIADGYTF. CDR3 bases: TGTGCCAGCAGTATAGCGGATGGCTACACCTTC.

The V call is TRBV5-6, the J call TRBJ1-2; 8 bases match TRBD1. V dropped 2 bases and J dropped 4; count of bases not matched to a gene: 7. Per the germline V gene, CDR1 is SGHDT and CDR2 is YYEEEE. This CDR3 is 15 amino acids long. This chain's CDR3 is CASSFQGALPYGYTF. The CDR3, as DNA: TGTGCCAGCAGCTTCCAGGGGGCCCTCCCCTATGGCTACACCTTC.

The rearrangement uses TRBV10-3 and TRBJ1-4, with D maybe TRBD1 (5 bases). The CDR3 contains 13 residues. V gave up 2 bases and J gave up 8 bases, with 9 bases separating them. CDR1 ENHRY and CDR2 SYGVKD come from the germline V gene. The CDR3 DNA follows: TGTGCCATCAGTGAGGGGGCCAACGAAAAACTGTTTTTT. Translated: CAISEGANEKLFF.

The V call is TRBV4-1, the J call TRBJ2-5; D ambiguous. The DNA matches TRBJ2-7 better at its end, which makes the J call doubtful. The CDR3 consists of 15 residues. Germline assignment: CDR1 MGHRA and CDR2 YSYEKL. The CDR3 spells CASSQEGGGQLEQYF. In DNA, the CDR3 is TGCGCCAGCAGCCAAGAAGGTGGTGGGCAGCTCGAGCAGTACTTC.

This clone was observed a few times. V is TRBV5-6 and J is TRBJ1-5, with 9 positions matching TRBD1. The J segment lost 6 bases and the V segment lost 3 bases, leaving 7 bases of the junction unmatched. CDR1 and CDR2 (germline): SGHDT, YYEEEE. This CDR3 spans 15 amino acids. In DNA form, the CDR3 reads TGTGCCAGCAGCTCCGGGGGGACAGGGCGTCAGCCCCAGCATTTT. Protein sequence: CASSSGGTGRQPQHF.

This clone was seen only a few times. V is TRBV5-6 and J is TRBJ2-5; D gene unclear. The CDR3 contains 15 residues. The V and J ends lost 2 bases and 5 bases respectively, with 16 bases between them. CDR1 and CDR2 from the germline V gene are SGHDT and YYEEEE. The CDR3 DNA sequence: TGTGCCAGCAGCTTCCGGTCTAGTATCGTCGAGACCCAGTACTTC. Translating gives CASSFRSSIVETQYF. Using reference TRBV5-6 and TRBJ2-5 for the parts outside the CDR3, the full variable domain is DAGVTQSPTHLIKTRGQQVTLRCSPKSGHDTVSWYQQALGQGPQFIFQYYEEEERQRGNFPDRFSGHQFPNYSSELNVNALLLGDSALYLCASSFRSSIVETQYFGPGTRLLVL.

V usage is TRBV18 and J usage is TRBJ1-1, with D possibly TRBD1 on 6 matching bases. Between the trimmed V and J ends, which lost 6 bases and 4 bases, there was a span of 9 bases. The CDR3 is 12 residues long. The germline gives CDR1 KGHSH, CDR2 LQKENI. CDR3 in DNA: TGTGCCAGCTCTGGACAGTTCACTGAAGCTTTCTTT. Residues: CASSGQFTEAFF.

V gene TRBV6-1 combines with J gene TRBJ2-3, with 8 bases that match TRBD2. The CDR3 sequence is 14 residues long. Germline lookup yields CDR1 MNHNS and CDR2 SASEGT. After removal of 10 bases from V and 0 bases from J, the junction contained 6 bases not matched to a gene. The CDR3 region is CAMAGGYSTDTQYF. CDR3 bases: TGTGCCATGGCGGGGGGTTATAGCACAGATACGCAGTATTTT.

This clone has a handful of counts. This sequence joins TRBV6-5 and TRBJ2-1, with 9 bases identical to TRBD2. The CDR3 extends over 16 amino acids. Germline CDR1 is MNHEY and CDR2 is SVGAGI. The ends lost 2 bases at V and 7 bases at J; junction bases unmatched: 9. The CDR3 DNA follows: TGTGCCAGCAGTTACGACCCAGCGGGGGGTAATAATGAGCAGTTCTTC. Translation gives CASSYDPAGGNNEQFF.

This clone appeared a few times. This chain uses TRBV9 with TRBJ1-2; a possible D gene is TRBD1 (5 bases). Trimming pared 2 bases from V and 3 bases from J, leaving 8 bases between. The CDR3 spans 13 residues. Germline lookup yields CDR1 SGDLS and CDR2 YYNGEE. The CDR3 sequence is CASSVTGHYGYTF. The DNA for the CDR3 is TGTGCCAGCAGCGTTACAGGTCACTATGGCTACACCTTC.

Remarks on this clone: The junction shows a germline mismatch at one end, possibly a read error. The chain couples TRBV2 to TRBJ1-4, with 8 bases lining up with TRBD1. Germline V gene sequence: CDR1 SNHLY, CDR2 FYNNEI. The CDR3 is 12 residues long. In DNA, the CDR3 is TGTGCCAGCACCTCCCGAGGGGGGCAGGGGGCCTTT. It encodes CASTSRGGQGAF. Drawing the rest from reference TRBV2 and TRBJ1-4, the complete variable domain is EPEVTQTPSHQVTQMGQEVILRCVPISNHLYFYWYRQILGQKVEFLVSFYNNEISEKSEIFDDQFSVERPDGSNFTLKIRSTKLEDSAMYFCASTSRGGQGAFGSGTQLSVL.

This clone was found a few times. The chain is built from TRBV5-1 and TRBJ1-2, with 10 bases matching TRBD1. V was pared by 5 bases and J by 2 bases, with 6 bases of the junction left unmatched. Germline V gene data show CDR1 as SGHRS and CDR2 as YFSETQ. The CDR3 is 15 amino acids. The CDR3 DNA sequence: TGCGCCAGCAGGTCCGGGACAGGGGACAACTATGGCTACACCTTC. It is translated as CASRSGTGDNYGYTF.

This clone was seen more than once but under ten times. V gene TRBV6-1 combines with J gene TRBJ1-6; possibly TRBD1 for D (5 bases). The V end lost 8 bases, the J end lost 8 bases, and 16 bases lay between the germline ends. This CDR3 is 14 amino acids long. Germline V CDR1 and CDR2: MNHNS, SASEGT. The CDR3 loop is CASLQGSIDSPLHF. Here the CDR3 DNA reads TGTGCCAGCCTTCAGGGATCGATTGATTCACCCCTCCACTTT.

The genes are TRBV7-9 and TRBJ1-4; TRBD1 aligns across 8 bases. The germline gives CDR1 SEHNR, CDR2 FQNEAQ (reference sequence). This CDR3 has 18 residues. The trim removed 4 bases at V and 5 bases at J, leaving 15 bases unmatched. The DNA for the CDR3 is TGTGCCAGCAGCTCCTTCCAGGGGGCGCTTCCTGGAAATGAAAAACTGTTTTTT. Protein product: CASSSFQGALPGNEKLFF.

This clone showed up just a few times. This rearrangement joins TRBV19 to TRBJ1-2; 7 nucleotides align to TRBD1. The CDR3 spans 14 residues. The ends lost 7 bases at V and 4 bases at J; junction bases unmatched: 9. Germline CDR1 reads LNHDA; CDR2 reads SQIVND (reference sequence). The CDR3 DNA sequence: TGTGCCAGTAATCGACAGGGCTCCTCCTATGGCTACACCTTC. It specifies CASNRQGSSYGYTF.